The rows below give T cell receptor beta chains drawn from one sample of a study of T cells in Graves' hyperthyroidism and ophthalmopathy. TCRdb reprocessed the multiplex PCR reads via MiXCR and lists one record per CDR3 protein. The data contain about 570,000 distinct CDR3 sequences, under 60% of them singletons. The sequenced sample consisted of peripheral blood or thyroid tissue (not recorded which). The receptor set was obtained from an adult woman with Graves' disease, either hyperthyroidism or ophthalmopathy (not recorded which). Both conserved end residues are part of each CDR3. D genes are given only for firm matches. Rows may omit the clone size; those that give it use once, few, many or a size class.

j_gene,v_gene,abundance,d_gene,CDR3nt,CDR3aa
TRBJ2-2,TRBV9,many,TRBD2,TGTGCCAGCAGCCCGCTTGGAGCGGGGGCGAACACCGGGGAGCTGTTTTTT,CASSPLGAGANTGELFF
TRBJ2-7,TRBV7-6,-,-,TGTGCCAGCAGTTACACCCCAGGGTACTACGAGCAGTACTTC,CASSYTPGYYEQYF
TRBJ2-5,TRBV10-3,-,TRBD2,TGTGCCATCAGTAGCGGGAGGGGGGAGGCCCAGTACTTC,CAISSGRGEAQYF
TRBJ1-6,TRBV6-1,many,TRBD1,TGTGCCAGCAGGGGACAGGGGGCGTATAATTCACCCCTCCACTTT,CASRGQGAYNSPLHF
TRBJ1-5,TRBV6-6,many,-,TGTGCCAGCAGTTACTCTAAAACCGGGACCTATAGCAATCAGCCCCAGCATTTT,CASSYSKTGTYSNQPQHF
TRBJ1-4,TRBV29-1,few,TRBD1,TGCAGCGTTCTCCGGGACAGGGATAATGAAAAACTGTTTTTT,CSVLRDRDNEKLFF
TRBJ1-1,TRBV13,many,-,TGTGCCAGCAGAGGATCAAGGGACACTGAAGCTTTCTTT,CASRGSRDTEAFF
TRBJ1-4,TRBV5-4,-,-,TGTGCCAGCAGCTTGGGGCCGGATGAAAAACTGTTTTTT,CASSLGPDEKLFF
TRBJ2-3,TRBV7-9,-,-,TGTGCCAGCAGCTTGGGGAGGACGGACACAGATACGCAGTATTTT,CASSLGRTDTDTQYF
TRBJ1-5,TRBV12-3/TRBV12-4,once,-,TGTGCCAGCAGTAAGACTATAAATCAGCCCCAGCATTTT,CASSKTINQPQHF
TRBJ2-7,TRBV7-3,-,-,TGTGCCAGCAGCCCCGGGGGTAGCGGCTATTTAGGGTACTTC,CASSPGGSGYLGYF
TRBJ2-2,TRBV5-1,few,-,TGCGCCAGCAGCTTGGGGACCGTGATCACCGGGGAGCTGTTTTTT,CASSLGTVITGELFF
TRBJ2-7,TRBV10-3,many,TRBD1,TGTGCCATCCGGCAGGGGGCAGAGGACGAGCAGTACTTC,CAIRQGAEDEQYF
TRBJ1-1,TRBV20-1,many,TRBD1,TGCAGTGCTGGGGACAGGGTGAACACTGAAGCTTTCTTT,CSAGDRVNTEAFF
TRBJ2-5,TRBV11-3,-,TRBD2,TGTGCCAGCAGCACCTGGGGACTAGCGGGACAGACCCAGTACTTC,CASSTWGLAGQTQYF
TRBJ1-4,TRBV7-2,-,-,TGTGCCAGCAGCTGGGGTACCGCTAGTGAAAAACTGTTTTTT,CASSWGTASEKLFF
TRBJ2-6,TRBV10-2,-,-,TGCGGCAGCACAAGGCATGGGGCCAACGTCCTGACTTTC,CGSTRHGANVLTF
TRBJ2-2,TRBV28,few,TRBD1,TGTGCCAGCAGTCCCCCTCCGGGACAGCCTGGATATGGGGAGCTGTTTTTT,CASSPPPGQPGYGELFF